This T cell receptor (beta chain) appears in the sequencing data of a study of CD8+CD57+ T cells in acquired aplastic anemia. Study details: Recorded DNA amounts for sorted CD4+ and CD8+ cells had an average of 3.2 ug. Healthy donors had, on average, around 11 million reads for their CD4+ cells.

General study findings and limits: Patients and controls turned out to have twenty-nine CD8+ CDR3 sequences in common. CD8+ Simpson's diversity in patients was not significantly different from that in controls.

The CDR3 has 15 amino acids. CDR1 and CDR2 (germline): KGHDR, SFDVKD. The V gene lost 5 bases and the J gene lost 6 bases, with 15 bases spanning the gap. Genomic DNA, the template, was used for profiling of the TCR beta VDJ and CDR3. TCRdb redid the calling of the reads with MiXCR, one entry per CDR3 protein. In the table there are about 190,000 distinct CDR3 sequences, 54% of which are singletons. This clonotype was picked up many times. Its antigen remains unidentified. The sequence was obtained from a human donor in good health, serving as a control. Material: sorted CD4+, CD8+, or CD8+CD57+ T cells (not recorded which) from PBMCs. The chain is built from TRBV24-1 and TRBJ2-2; possibly TRBD1 for D (6 bases). The CDR3, as DNA: TGTGCCACCAGTGTGCAGGGGCCAAAGGCCGGGGAGCTGTTTTTT. Its translation: CATSVQGPKAGELFF.